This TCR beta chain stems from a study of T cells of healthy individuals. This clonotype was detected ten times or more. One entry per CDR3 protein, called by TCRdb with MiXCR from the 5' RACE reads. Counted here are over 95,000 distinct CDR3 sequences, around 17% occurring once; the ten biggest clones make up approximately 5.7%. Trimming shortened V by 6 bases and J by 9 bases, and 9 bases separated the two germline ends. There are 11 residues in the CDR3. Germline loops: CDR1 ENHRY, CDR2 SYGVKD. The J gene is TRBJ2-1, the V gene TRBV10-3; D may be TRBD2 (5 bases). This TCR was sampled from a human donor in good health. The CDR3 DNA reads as TGTGCCATCAGCCCGGGGAGTGAGCAGTTCTTC. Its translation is CAISPGSEQFF.